The 22 T cell receptor beta chains reported below all come from one sample, sequenced in a study of CD8+CD57+ T cells in acquired aplastic anemia. Sequencing was done on patients that had shown CD8+CD57+ cell expansion by flow cytometry. TCR beta VDJ and CDR3 profiles were obtained from a genomic DNA template. MiXCR, applied by TCRdb to the reads, yields one record per CDR3 protein. The sample holds fewer than 250,000 distinct CDR3 sequences; around half are singletons and the top ten take less than 9%. The specimen was sorted CD4+, CD8+, or CD8+CD57+ T cells (not recorded which) from PBMCs. Source of these receptors: a human donor with aplastic anemia.

This clonotype was seen many times. This sequence joins TRBV19 and TRBJ1-4; no clear D gene. The germline CDR1 and CDR2 sequences are LNHDA and SQIVND (reference sequence). The V and J ends lost 5 bases and 6 bases respectively, with 19 bases between them. There are 16 residues in the CDR3. This chain's CDR3 is CASSPWVTEQYEKLFF. The CDR3 nucleotides are TGTGCCAGTAGTCCTTGGGTAACAGAGCAGTATGAAAAACTGTTTTTT.

This clonotype was seen repeatedly, ten times or more. This chain uses TRBV6-2 or TRBV6-3 with TRBJ1-6, with D tentatively TRBD1 (5 bases). This CDR3 is built from 16 residues. CDR1 is MNHEY, CDR2 SVGEGT, per germline. The V gene lost 2 bases and the J gene lost 3 bases, with 11 bases spanning the gap. Written as DNA, the CDR3 is TGTGCCAGCAGTTACACAGGATCCAACTATAATTCACCCCTCCACTTT. Encoded protein: CASSYTGSNYNSPLHF.

The chain links TRBV10-3 to TRBJ2-1; 9 bases are a match to TRBD2. Judging by the DNA end, TRBJ2-4 fits better; the J call may be wrong. CDR1 is ENHRY and CDR2 is SYGVKD in the germline V gene. This CDR3 has 13 residues. This CDR3 is CASRSSGAETQYF. The CDR3 bases are TGTGCCAGCAGATCTAGCGGGGCGGAGACTCAGTACTTC.

This clonotype has a handful of counts. This sequence joins TRBV28 and TRBJ1-5; no reliable D call. Germline V lookup: CDR1 MDHEN, CDR2 SYDVKM. The CDR3 consists of 14 residues. Trimming took 10 bases from V and 3 from J, leaving 16 bases between them. The CDR3 DNA follows: TGTGCCACCAGAAGGTCGGGTCCCAATCAGCCCCAGCATTTT. Protein: CATRRSGPNQPQHF.

This clonotype was observed at least ten times. The rearrangement joins TRBV19 to TRBJ1-5; tentatively, D is TRBD1 (6 bases). The CDR3 consists of 14 residues. V lost 2 bases and J 4 bases, leaving 9 bases between the germline ends. CDR1 and CDR2 from the germline V gene are LNHDA and SQIVND (reference sequence). This CDR3 reads CASSILGGNQPQHF. The CDR3 region has the DNA TGTGCCAGTAGTATACTAGGGGGAAATCAGCCCCAGCATTTT.

This chain joins TRBV7-6 and TRBJ2-7; 16 bases are a match to TRBD2. This CDR3 contains 19 residues. The V gene's germline CDR1 is SGHVS and CDR2 FNYEAQ. Trimming at V came to 1 base and at J to 4 bases, leaving 10 bases not matched to a gene. The CDR3 reads CASSLGVGTSGRERYEQYF. The CDR3 DNA is TGTGCCAGCAGCTTAGGTGTTGGGACTAGCGGGAGGGAGAGGTACGAGCAGTACTTC.

The rearrangement uses TRBV19 and TRBJ1-1; D is perhaps TRBD1 (6 bases). This CDR3 comprises 11 residues. V lost 5 bases to trimming and J lost 10 bases, with 11 bases between them. Germline V CDR1 and CDR2: LNHDA, SQIVND (reference sequence). The CDR3 sequence is CASSQGMAAFF. CDR3 DNA sequence: TGTGCCAGTAGTCAGGGGATGGCAGCTTTCTTT.

Note on this clonotype: One end of the junction fails to match germline, which may point to a read error. The CDR3 coding sequence is TGTGCCAGCAGTGAACGGGACAGAGCCTACGAGCAGTACTTC. Translation: CASSERDRAYEQYF. The chain links TRBV10-3 to TRBJ2-7, with TRBD1 matching 7 bases. CDR1 is ENHRY and CDR2 is SYGVKD in the germline V gene. The CDR3 has 14 residues.

The genes are TRBV29-1 and TRBJ2-7; 15 nucleotides align to TRBD2. V shed 6 bases and J 7 bases; nucleotides not matched to a gene: 7. Looked up from germline, CDR1 is SQVTM and CDR2 is ANQGSEA. The CDR3 runs to 14 residues. In nucleotides, the CDR3 is TGCAGCGTCAGGACTAGCGGGGGGGCGTATGAGCAGTACTTC. The encoded protein is CSVRTSGGAYEQYF.

The V gene is TRBV7-2, the J gene TRBJ2-3, with a possible D match to TRBD1 (5 bases). CDR1 and CDR2 from the germline V gene are SGHTA and FQGNSA. Trimming removed 5 bases from V and 3 bases from J, with 12 bases in between. The CDR3 is made up of 14 amino acids. As DNA, the CDR3 is TGTGCCAGCAGCGCAAACCACAGGACAGATACGCAGTATTTT. Its protein is CASSANHRTDTQYF.

The CDR3 reads CASSLFAGEPGNEQFF. The DNA of the CDR3 is TGCGCCAGCAGCTTGTTTGCAGGGGAGCCCGGCAATGAGCAGTTCTTC. V gene TRBV5-1 combines with J gene TRBJ2-1; weak D call: TRBD1 (6 bases). The length of the CDR3 is 16 residues. Looked up from germline, CDR1 is SGHRS and CDR2 is YFSETQ. Trimming took 1 base from V and 6 from J, leaving 17 bases between them.

The V call is TRBV2, the J call TRBJ2-1, with no clear D. CDR1 SNHLY and CDR2 FYNNEI come from the germline V gene. CDR3 length: 11 residues. V lost 6 bases and J 5 bases, leaving 5 bases between the germline ends. CDR3 loop: CASRGHNEQFF. CDR3 nucleotides: TGTGCCAGCAGGGGCCACAATGAGCAGTTCTTC.

This clonotype was counted a few times. V and J are TRBV5-6 and TRBJ1-1; D is perhaps TRBD1 (6 bases). Per germline, CDR1 SGHDT and CDR2 YYEEEE. This CDR3 has 19 amino acids. Trimming pared 2 bases from V and 0 bases from J, leaving 23 bases between. CDR3 nucleotides: TGTGCCAGCAGCTTTCCCCTCAGACAAGAAGGACAGATGAACACTGAAGCTTTCTTT. It translates to CASSFPLRQEGQMNTEAFF. The full variable domain, in which reference TRBV5-6 and TRBJ1-1 provide the parts outside the CDR3, is DAGVTQSPTHLIKTRGQQVTLRCSPKSGHDTVSWYQQALGQGPQFIFQYYEEEERQRGNFPDRFSGHQFPNYSSELNVNALLLGDSALYLCASSFPLRQEGQMNTEAFFGQGTRLTVV.

The chain is built from TRBV20-1 and TRBJ2-7; 12 positions agree with TRBD2. The V and J ends lost 0 bases and 4 bases, in that order; junction bases with no gene match: 10. The CDR3 length is 17 residues. Germline V CDR1 and CDR2: DFQATT, SNEGSKA (reference sequence). CDR3 sequence reads: CSARDRASGRERYEQYF. For the CDR3, the DNA is TGCAGTGCTAGAGATCGGGCTAGCGGGAGGGAGAGGTACGAGCAGTACTTC.

This clonotype occurred many times. V usage is TRBV19 and J usage is TRBJ2-7; 8 bases fit TRBD1. Looked up from germline, CDR1 is LNHDA and CDR2 is SQIVND (reference sequence). The CDR3 spans 15 residues. V was pared by 5 bases and J by 3 bases, with 9 bases of the junction left unmatched. The CDR3 loop is CASSPGQGSFYEQYF. CDR3 in DNA: TGTGCCAGTAGTCCAGGACAGGGTTCCTTCTACGAGCAGTACTTC.

The chain combines TRBV12-3 or TRBV12-4 with TRBJ2-1; 7 bases fit TRBD1. The CDR3 totals 13 residues. With 7 bases clipped from V and 11 bases from J, the junction kept 11 bases outside the gene matches. The CDR3 loop is CASTGGSGNKQFF. The CDR3 DNA reads TGTGCCAGCACAGGGGGTTCGGGGAATAAGCAGTTCTTC.

The J gene is TRBJ2-3, the V gene TRBV5-1; 7 bases align to TRBD2. This CDR3 region has 14 residues. From germline, CDR1 is SGHRS and CDR2 YFSETQ. V shed 4 bases and J 6 bases; nucleotides not matched to a gene: 8. CDR3 DNA: TGCGCCAGCAGCCAGGGAGGGGAGGCGGATACGCAGTATTTT. Translation gives CASSQGGEADTQYF.

For this clonotype: This could be a read error, since a much larger clone is one nucleotide away. The chain carries TRBV5-5 and TRBJ2-3; 10 bases are a match to TRBD2. Germline V gives CDR1 SGHKS, CDR2 YYEKEE (reference sequence). V shed 5 bases, J shed 4 bases, and the junction held 13 bases outside the gene matches. CDR3 length equals 17 residues. CDR3 nucleotide sequence: TGTGCCAGCAGTTCGCCCGATCTAGCGGGAGACGCAGATACGCAGTATTTT. It specifies CASSSPDLAGDADTQYF.

This clonotype was seen ten or more times. The chain carries TRBV7-9 and TRBJ1-1; 10 nucleotides agree with TRBD1. The ends lost 5 bases at V and 5 bases at J; junction bases unmatched: 8. CDR1 is SEHNR, CDR2 FQNEAQ, per germline (reference sequence). The CDR3 is made up of 15 amino acids. The CDR3 DNA reads TGTGCCAGCAGCCCGAGGACAGGGGGAAGGACTGAAGCTTTCTTT. This translates into CASSPRTGGRTEAFF. The variable domain in full, completed from reference TRBV7-9 and TRBJ1-1, reads DTGVSQNPRHKITKRGQNVTFRCDPISEHNRLYWYRQTLGQGPEFLTYFQNEAQLEKSRLLSDRFSAERPKGSFSTLEIQRTEQGDSAMYLCASSPRTGGRTEAFFGQGTRLTVV.

J is TRBJ2-7 and V is TRBV6-1, with 7 bases identical to TRBD1. Per the germline V gene, CDR1 is MNHNS and CDR2 is SASEGT. J gave up 0 bases and V 6 bases, and 5 bases lay outside the gene matches. This CDR3 comprises 14 residues. CDR3 protein: CASRDRALSYEQYF. In DNA, the CDR3 is TGTGCCAGCAGAGACAGGGCACTCTCCTACGAGCAGTACTTC.

The J gene is TRBJ1-2, the V gene TRBV7-9, with TRBD1 as a possible D gene (5 bases). From germline, CDR1 is SEHNR and CDR2 FQNEAQ (reference sequence). The CDR3 length is 15 residues. Trimming removed 5 bases at V and 3 bases at J, with 16 bases between. CDR3 DNA: TGTGCCAGCAGCCCAGGGACTAGCGGGGACTATGGCTACACCTTC. Translation gives CASSPGTSGDYGYTF.

V and J are TRBV30 and TRBJ2-7; D is possibly TRBD1 (6 bases). Germline values: CDR1 GTSNPN, CDR2 SVGIG (reference sequence). V shed 5 bases and J shed 2 bases, with 16 bases lying between them. The CDR3 sequence is 14 residues long. For the CDR3, the DNA is TGTGCCTGGGGGAAGGGGGTCAGTCCCTACGAGCAGTACTTC. It encodes CAWGKGVSPYEQYF. The whole variable domain, remainder taken from reference TRBV30 and TRBJ2-7, is SQTIHQWPATLVQPVGSPLSLECTVEGTSNPNLYWYRQAAGRGLQLLFYSVGIGQISSEVPQNLSASRPQDRQFILSSKKLLLSDSGFYLCAWGKGVSPYEQYFGPGTRLTVT.